The clone carrying this T cell receptor (beta chain) was seen once. The antigen is unknown. There are 15 residues in the CDR3. Germline CDR1 and CDR2: MNHEY and SVGAGI. V was clipped by 7 bases and J by 2 bases; unmatched bases: 8. The data were taken from a study of cytomegalovirus exposure and HLA in healthy donors. As for the study in general: Among 150 million to 200 million T cells, an earlier analysis found roughly 100 million unique TCR beta sequences.

General study findings and limits: A later analysis showed that HLA-associated TCR beta chains had undergone more clonal expansion than equally common others.

The PCR employed 60 Vbeta primers together with 13 Jbeta primers. Only in-frame clones appear in the TCRdb table, and some are missing; sequencing was by immunoSEQ multiplex PCR. The sample holds 170,000 or so clones, over 75% seen once. This TCR came from a man aged 60 to 75 in good health and CMV-seronegative. The V gene is TRBV6-5, the J gene TRBJ1-3; 7 bases are a match to TRBD1. Source material: PBMCs. In DNA form, the CDR3 reads TGTGCCAGCACCCCAGGGACAGCAGCTGGAAACACCATATATTTT. The encoded protein is CASTPGTAAGNTIYF.